The T cell receptor (beta chain) under discussion was sequenced for a study of a mutant IDH1 vaccine in newly diagnosed glioma. Study overall: First vaccine doses came 4-6 weeks after radiotherapy alone, or with temozolomide cycles. Treated individuals were around 60% male and around 40% female, averaging 40.4 years of age. Findings and limits, study-wide: There seemed to be no relation between pseudoprogression and changes in top peripheral T cell clonotypes.

A word on this clone: Its antigen is unidentified.

Described time point: week 23, last vaccination. Each vaccine dose was 300 ug of mutant IDH1 20-mer peptide, with topical imiquimod. Here immunoSEQ multiplex PCR was the method, and the copy in TCRdb shows in-frame clones only, minus some. The sample includes just over 65,000 clones, about 87% seen only once; the top ten take 13%. CDR1 is SGHVS, CDR2 FQNEAQ, per germline. This CDR3 has 14 amino acids. Trimming stripped 10 bases from V and 0 bases from J, with 15 bases between. The gene calls are TRBV7-8 and TRBJ1-1, with unresolved D. This material consisted of PBMCs, taken from a glioma patient whose treatment included an IDH1 peptide vaccine. The receptor was derived from a young man with glioma. Written as DNA, the CDR3 is TGTGCCATCAATCAACCGCTCATGAACACTGAAGCTTTCTTT. Translation: CAINQPLMNTEAFF.